Each of the 25 T cell receptor beta chains below was sequenced from the same sample in a study of blood T cells in healthy people across ages (dated by TCRdb to about 2015). Receptor libraries were prepared by 5' RACE. This sample was sequenced with an Illumina HiSeq 2500. A second roughly 6 to 11 cycle PCR used a sample-barcoded 5' primer and a J-beta primer mix. In-frame beta chains were kept once TCRdb had trimmed the public reads at Q25 with fastp and called clones with MiXCR. Records with the same CDR3 protein are collapsed into one entry carrying the most frequent genes and DNA. Within this sample are some 860,000 distinct CDR3 sequences, with roughly 50% of them counted one time only. Under 30% of the sample goes to the ten largest clones. Sequencing used blood. The receptors originated from a middle-aged man in good health.

This clonotype was seen repeatedly, ten times or more. The chain recombines TRBV7-2 with TRBJ2-6; D unresolved. V was clipped by 5 bases and J by 0 bases, with 5 bases between them. Per germline, CDR1 SGHTA and CDR2 FQGNSA. The CDR3 sequence is 14 residues long. CDR3 nucleotides: TGTGCCAGCAGCGCCAACTCTGGGGCCAACGTCCTGACTTTC. Protein product: CASSANSGANVLTF.

V is TRBV5-4 and J is TRBJ2-4; 8 positions match TRBD1. CDR1 and CDR2 from the germline V gene are SGHNT and YYREEE (reference sequence). This CDR3 has 16 amino acids. J lost 9 bases, V lost 3 bases, and 14 bases had no gene match. The CDR3 coding sequence is TGTGCCAGCAGCTCACTTGGGCAGGGGGCGAGGAGCATTCAGTACTTC. It translates to CASSSLGQGARSIQYF.

The V call is TRBV28, the J call TRBJ2-5; D is perhaps TRBD1 or TRBD2 (5 bases each). The V gene's germline CDR1 is MDHEN and CDR2 SYDVKM. There are 14 residues in the CDR3. The V end lost 6 bases, the J end lost 5 bases, and 16 bases lay between the germline ends. The CDR3 DNA follows: TGTGCCAGCAGCCTATCGGGACCCATGGAGACCCAGTACTTC. Amino acid sequence: CASSLSGPMETQYF.

The rearrangement joins TRBV6-4 to TRBJ2-1; tentatively, D is TRBD1 or TRBD2 (5 bases each). This CDR3 has 14 residues. Germline V gene lookup returns CDR1 MRHNA and CDR2 SNTAGT. V lost 3 bases, J lost 9 bases, and 15 bases lay in between. DNA for the CDR3: TGTGCCAGCAGTGAGGGGCCGGGGTCCGGTGAGCAGTTCTTC. Residues: CASSEGPGSGEQFF.

The rearrangement links TRBV12-3 or TRBV12-4 to TRBJ2-5; the D gene is possibly TRBD2 (6 bases). Trimming took off 5 bases at V and 2 bases at J, with 15 bases between the two ends. CDR3 size: 15 residues. In nucleotides, the CDR3 is TGTGCCAGCAGTGGTTCGAGGAGCGGGCAAGAGACCCAGTACTTC. Translation: CASSGSRSGQETQYF.

This clonotype was picked up a small number of times. The genes are TRBV7-9 and TRBJ2-1; 8 positions match TRBD1. CDR1 is SEHNR, CDR2 FQNEAQ, per germline (reference sequence). The junction had 12 bases not matched to a gene; V was cut back by 4 bases and J by 7 bases. This CDR3 contains 16 residues. DNA of the CDR3: TGTGCCAGCAGCTCCGACCCGGGACAGGTTCGGAATGAGCAGTTCTTC. Encoded protein: CASSSDPGQVRNEQFF.

About this clonotype: A read error may produce the germline difference seen at one junction end. This rearrangement joins TRBV20-1 to TRBJ2-1; TRBD2 matches 9 bases. Per germline, CDR1 DFQATT and CDR2 SNEGSKA (reference sequence). The CDR3 is 16 amino acids. In DNA form, the CDR3 reads TGCAGTGCTACTACTAGCGGGCGATCCTCCAACAATGAGCAGTTCTTC. It codes for CSATTSGRSSNNEQFF.

This clonotype was detected only a few times. This could be a read error, since a much larger clone is one nucleotide away. For the CDR3, the DNA is TGCGCCAGCAGCGTGGTGGGGGTCACAGATACGCAGTATTTT. This sequence encodes CASSVVGVTDTQYF. The genes are TRBV5-1 and TRBJ2-3, with D possibly called TRBD1 or TRBD2 (5 bases each). The V end was cut by 4 bases, the J end by 2 bases, with 11 bases between. Germline assignment: CDR1 SGHRS and CDR2 YFSETQ. This CDR3 has 14 residues.

The chain is built from TRBV4-1 and TRBJ2-5; 10 positions agree with TRBD1. The CDR3 loop spans 19 amino acids. Germline CDR1 is MGHRA and CDR2 is YSYEKL. Trimming cost V 0 bases and J 11 bases; bases outside gene matches: 21. The CDR3 nucleotides are TGCGCCAGCAGCCAAGAGGGACGACAGGGGGCTTTTTGGTTCAATGAGCAGTACTTC. The encoded protein is CASSQEGRQGAFWFNEQYF.

This chain connects TRBV29-1 to TRBJ1-1, with D tentatively TRBD1 (6 bases). V was clipped by 7 bases and J by 4 bases, with 19 bases between them. The CDR3 is 14 residues long. Looked up from germline, CDR1 is SQVTM and CDR2 is ANQGSEA. The CDR3 loop reads CSAPPKTGGTEAFF. Here the CDR3 DNA reads TGCAGCGCTCCCCCCAAGACAGGCGGCACTGAAGCTTTCTTT.

This clonotype was counted a few times. V is TRBV25-1 and J is TRBJ2-3; 9 bases are shared with TRBD2. V lost 4 bases and J lost 1; bases outside the gene matches: 6. CDR1 and CDR2 from the germline V gene are MGHDK and SYGVNS. The CDR3 sequence is 16 residues long. CDR3 DNA sequence: TGTGCCAGCAGTGGCAAGGAGCGGGGGGGCACAGATACGCAGTATTTT. Amino acids: CASSGKERGGTDTQYF.

A few counts support this clonotype. The DNA for the CDR3 is TGTGCCAGCTCTTGGGGCGGTGGAACAGGACATACCGAGCAGTACTTC. Protein sequence: CASSWGGGTGHTEQYF. The chain uses TRBV18 and TRBJ2-7, with a possible D match to TRBD1 (5 bases). Trimming took off 6 bases at V and 6 bases at J, with 24 bases between the two ends. CDR1 and CDR2 (germline): KGHSH, LQKENI. The CDR3 extends over 16 amino acids.

The chain links TRBV7-3 to TRBJ2-3; D is unresolved. The CDR3 length is 17 residues. Trimming shortened V by 2 bases and J by 14 bases, and 29 bases separated the two germline ends. In germline, CDR1 is SGHTA, CDR2 FQGTGA. CDR3 nucleotide sequence: TGTGCCAGCAGCTTAGCAACCCCTCAGACCGGGTCACGATCCCTGTATTTT. It encodes CASSLATPQTGSRSLYF.

This sequence joins TRBV11-1 and TRBJ2-7; either TRBD1 or TRBD2 may fit D (6 bases each). V shed 7 bases and J shed 2 bases, with 12 bases lying between them. The CDR3 loop spans 13 amino acids. The germline gives CDR1 SGHAT, CDR2 FQDESV (reference sequence). The CDR3 nucleotides read TGTGCCAGCAACCTAGGGGGGACCTACGAGCAGTACTTC. Its translation is CASNLGGTYEQYF.

The chain uses TRBV5-1 and TRBJ1-1, with 7 bases aligning to TRBD1. In germline, CDR1 is SGHRS, CDR2 YFSETQ. V lost 4 bases and J lost 3; bases outside the gene matches: 9. The CDR3 sequence is 15 residues long. The DNA for the CDR3 is TGCGCCAGCAGCCCCCGGACAGGAAGGTACACTGAAGCTTTCTTT. Residues: CASSPRTGRYTEAFF.

This clonotype was counted only a few times. The chain joins TRBV5-1 to TRBJ1-5; the D is unclear. CDR1 is SGHRS and CDR2 is YFSETQ in the germline V gene. CDR3 length: 14 amino acids. V was trimmed by 0 bases and J by 4 bases, leaving 8 bases between them. Here the CDR3 DNA reads TGCGCCAGCAGCTTGGAACCGGGGAATCAGCCCCAGCATTTT. Translated, it gives CASSLEPGNQPQHF. The complete variable domain, with remaining parts taken from reference TRBV5-1 and TRBJ1-5, reads KAGVTQTPRYLIKTRGQQVTLSCSPISGHRSVSWYQQTPGQGLQFLFEYFSETQRNKGNFPGRFSGRQFSNSRSEMNVSTLELGDSALYLCASSLEPGNQPQHFGDGTRLSIL.

The rearrangement joins TRBV4-2 to TRBJ1-5, with unresolved D. The CDR3 is 16 amino acids. V was shortened by 0 bases and J by 2 bases, with 11 bases between the two germline ends. The V gene's germline CDR1 is LGHNA and CDR2 YNFKEQ. The CDR3 spells CASSQDGGSGNQPQHF. The CDR3, as DNA: TGTGCCAGCAGCCAAGATGGCGGGTCTGGCAATCAGCCCCAGCATTTT.

Concerning this clonotype itself: This clone may be a read error of a much larger clone one base away. The V gene is TRBV11-3, the J gene TRBJ2-3; D is undetermined. The germline CDR1 and CDR2 sequences are SGHNT and YENEEA. The CDR3 totals 17 residues. CDR3 sequence: CTSSLFSRAESTDTQYF. CDR3 bases: TGTACCAGCAGCTTATTCTCACGCGCAGAGTCCACAGATACGCAGTATTTT.

This chain connects TRBV12-3 or TRBV12-4 to TRBJ1-5; unclear D gene. The CDR3 loop spans 15 amino acids. The V and J ends lost 5 bases and 7 bases respectively, with 18 bases between them. The DNA for the CDR3 is TGTGCCAGCAGTCGGACGGACGCCAGGCGACAGCCCCAGCATTTT. Translation: CASSRTDARRQPQHF.

The chain couples TRBV7-9 to TRBJ1-6; D not resolved. CDR3 length: 14 amino acids. V gave up 5 bases and J gave up 6 bases, with 11 bases separating them. Per the germline V gene, CDR1 is SEHNR and CDR2 is FQNEAQ (reference sequence). The CDR3 DNA reads as TGTGCCAGCAGCGCGGGCCCTTCTAATTCACCCCTCCACTTT. Protein sequence: CASSAGPSNSPLHF.

The DNA of the CDR3 is TGTGCCAGCAGCTCCGGTGGGAGGACAAGTCTTTTCGTCGGTCAGTACTTC. It encodes CASSSGGRTSLFVGQYF. The chain combines TRBV7-6 with TRBJ2-4, with TRBD2 as a possible D gene (6 bases). The CDR3 extends over 17 amino acids. The V gene lost 4 bases and the J gene lost 12 bases, with 28 bases spanning the gap. CDR1 is SGHVS and CDR2 is FNYEAQ in the germline V gene.

The chain joins TRBV3-1 to TRBJ2-4; either TRBD1 or TRBD2 may fit D (5 bases each). The tail of the sequence fits TRBJ2-7 better, so the J call may be wrong. The CDR3 has 14 residues. The germline V gene encodes CDR1 LGHDT and CDR2 YNNKEL (reference sequence). This CDR3 is CASSQDVGRREQYF. The CDR3 DNA reads as TGTGCCAGCAGCCAAGACGTGGGACGGCGCGAGCAGTACTTC.

The rearrangement links TRBV5-1 to TRBJ2-1; D tentatively fits TRBD1 or TRBD2 (5 bases each). CDR1 is SGHRS and CDR2 is YFSETQ in the germline V gene. The V end was cut by 1 base, the J end by 7 bases, with 15 bases between. The CDR3 loop spans 15 amino acids. CDR3 loop: CASSLQGVMGNEQFF. The CDR3 bases are TGCGCCAGCAGCTTGCAGGGAGTTATGGGGAATGAGCAGTTCTTC.

This chain uses TRBV24-1 with TRBJ2-3, with TRBD1 matching 8 bases. CDR3 size: 15 residues. From germline, CDR1 is KGHDR and CDR2 SFDVKD. The V gene end was trimmed by 3 bases and the J gene end by 4 bases; junction bases not matched to a gene: 5. CDR3 protein: CATSDQRQGSDTQYF. DNA of the CDR3: TGTGCCACCAGTGATCAGAGACAGGGGTCAGATACGCAGTATTTT.

In its sample, this clonotype was seen a few times. The chain couples TRBV5-1 to TRBJ2-3; TRBD2 matches at 10 bases. Germline V lookup: CDR1 SGHRS, CDR2 YFSETQ. Trimming took 6 bases from V and 5 from J; bases not matched to a gene: 15. The CDR3 runs to 17 residues. For the CDR3, the DNA is TGCGCCAGCAAACCGGGACTAGCGTCCGGGTGGGGAGATACGCAGTATTTT. It specifies CASKPGLASGWGDTQYF.